A selection of T cell receptor beta chains follows, all from one sample in a study of CD8 T cells in Susac syndrome. TCRdb recomputed calls from the immunoSEQ multiplex PCR reads with MiXCR, one row per CDR3 protein. In the table there are roughly 150,000 distinct CDR3 sequences, just under 97% of which are singletons. The source material was CD8+ T cells from PBMCs. The receptors were sampled from a human donor with multiple sclerosis. CDR3s include the opening cysteine and the closing phenylalanine or tryptophan. The D gene is left open where the match is weak. Size is omitted from some rows. Given values are once, few, many or a class for expanded clones.

J,D,size,V,CDR3,DNA
TRBJ2-1,.,.,TRBV12-3/TRBV12-4,CASSETGTAFGNEQFF,TGTGCCAGCAGTGAAACCGGGACCGCCTTCGGGAATGAGCAGTTCTTC
TRBJ1-5,TRBD1,once,TRBV15,CATSRTREGARPQHF,TGTGCCACCAGCAGAACCCGGGAGGGGGCCCGGCCCCAGCATTTT
TRBJ2-7,.,.,TRBV6-5,CASSYSIQDEQYF,TGTGCCAGCAGTTACTCGATCCAGGACGAGCAGTACTTC
TRBJ1-2,.,.,TRBV7-9,CASSLGNYGYTF,TGTGCCAGCAGCTTAGGGAACTATGGCTACACCTTC
TRBJ1-1,.,.,TRBV30,CAWSSGLNTEAFF,TGTGCCTGGTCCTCAGGGTTGAACACTGAAGCTTTCTTT
TRBJ2-3,.,.,TRBV30,CAWSVSSTDTQYF,TGTGCCTGGAGTGTGTCCAGCACAGATACGCAGTATTTT
TRBJ1-1,TRBD1,.,TRBV12-3/TRBV12-4,CASSGGQGRTEAFF,TGTGCCAGCAGTGGGGGACAGGGGAGGACTGAAGCTTTCTTT
TRBJ2-7,TRBD2,.,TRBV4-2,CASSQGASGVTYEQYF,TGTGCCAGCAGCCAAGGGGCTAGCGGGGTTACCTACGAGCAGTACTTC
TRBJ2-7,TRBD1,.,TRBV7-9,CASSFGQGEYF,TGTGCCAGCAGCTTCGGACAGGGGGAGTACTTC
TRBJ2-1,.,.,TRBV7-3,CASSVYWDNEQFF,TGTGCCAGCAGCGTCTACTGGGATAATGAGCAGTTCTTC